This paragraph covers one T cell receptor beta chain sequence. No cognate antigen has been identified for it. Within one base of it there is no much larger clone, and no base qualities were kept. Following the manufacturer's recommendations, the immunoSEQ kit was used to generate TCR beta libraries from genomic DNA. For library preparation, a first multiplex PCR was performed with proprietary primers, followed by a second PCR in which unique barcodes were added, and bead cleanups were performed after each round. Each sample batch included a kit-provided positive control reaction and a negative control reaction. The final libraries were assessed on an Agilent 4200 TapeStation D1000 ScreenTape, pooled by volume, and quantified by qPCR. Sequencing was performed on an Illumina NextSeq500 using a MidOutput 150-cycle cartridge, with 156 Read1 cycles, 15 Index1 cycles, and the kit custom primers. The pooled library was loaded at 0.75 to 1 pM with an approximately 21% PhiX control spike-in. The original methods were these. Vendor-processed data were analyzed in R, with a clonotype defined as all T cells sharing the same CDR3 nucleotide sequence. For clone abundance analyses, frequencies were normalized to the 10,000 most abundant clones in each sample. Public T cell clones, which averaged fewer than five per sample, were excluded before analysis. A difference in abundance of at least 32-fold between compartments was used to define tumor-enriched and baseline blood-enriched clonotypes. Clonotypes expanded or contracted between blood time points were identified with a beta-binomial differential abundance model. Similarity between tumor and blood repertoires was quantified using the Baroni-Urbani and Buser coefficient, and groups were compared with two-tailed Wilcoxon tests in R. Entries here come from immuneACCESS through TCRdb and include only in-frame sequences with V and J called. Some clones fail to appear in such tables; in the studies checked, an unresolved V gene covers under half of the shortfall, and the cause of the remainder is unknown. V and J calls and clone size are those listed in that table; D and trimming were worked out from the DNA. A total of more than 150,000 clones appear in this sample, over 80% of them only once. The ten largest clonotypes hold 10% to 15% of the sample.

This entry is derived from a study of radiation and T cells in renal cell carcinoma (dated by TCRdb to 2018 to 2021). For the wider study: The samples were obtained from a clinical trial, where primary renal cell carcinomas were treated with 15 Gy stereotactic body radiation therapy and then removed by nephrectomy 4 weeks afterward. Across all 50 or so samples, more than 4,000,000 unique CDR3 nucleotide sequences, encoding approximately 2.5 million unique CDR3 amino acid sequences, were identified. A total of fewer than 55 samples underwent TCR beta sequencing, made up of 26 tumors and about 27 peripheral blood samples. The paper's findings and limits, for the study overall: Top tumor clonotypes rose in blood from baseline to 2 weeks post-radiation, then contracted by 4 weeks, suggesting transient expansion of tumor-resident clones. Because pretreatment tumor biopsies were not available, the study could not determine whether clonotypes were already present within the tumor at baseline. Changes in the blood repertoire were not tracked past 4 weeks after treatment. Effects of radiation dose or scheduling on the TCR repertoire could not be addressed with the single-armed trial design.

The sample's time point, from its label and the paper: blood 2 weeks post-SBRT. The treatment or condition label, read with the paper, signifies: 15 Gy SBRT to primary tumor, nephrectomy 4 weeks later. To follow tumor-enriched clonotypes, peripheral blood was collected serially from radiation-treated patients at baseline and again at 2 weeks and 4 weeks after SBRT. Every patient had renal cell carcinoma of clear cell pathology. Genomic DNA for TCR sequencing was prepared using the QIAamp DNA Blood Mini Kit (Qiagen). Only samples passing all quality control checks were included in the analyses. The CDR3 numbers 13 residues from cysteine through phenylalanine. Only the CDR3 DNA is retained, 39 bases long and in frame from the first base. The germline V gene (reference sequence) gives CDR1 as SGHKS and CDR2 as YYEKEE. V was cut back by 0 bases and J by 6 bases, leaving a gap of 9 bases between them.

The sequence joins TRBV5-5 to TRBJ2-5, with a tentative D gene TRBD1 over 5 matching bases. Sequenced material: blood, taken from a patient whose treatment included radiotherapy and nephrectomy. The receptor comes from a woman between 45 and 60 years old with renal cell carcinoma. The CDR3 amino acid sequence is: CASSLEGVQTQYF. At the DNA level, the sequence is TGTGCCAGCAGCTTGGAAGGGGTACAGACCCAGTACTTC.